This T cell receptor beta chain originates from a study of monozygotic twins with inflammatory bowel disease. TCRdb reanalyzed the 5' RACE reads, giving one entry per CDR3 protein sequence and no DNA. The sample data list 140,000 to 150,000 distinct CDR3 sequences. CDR1 MNHNS and CDR2 SASEGT come from the germline V gene. CDR3 length: 16 amino acids. The receptor's source is a human donor with ulcerative colitis or Crohn's disease, or a healthy co-twin of an affected twin (not recorded which). Material for sequencing was blood. The V and J genes are TRBV6-1 and TRBJ2-7. CDR3 residues: CASSPPLVAGIYEQYF.